This T cell receptor beta chain was sequenced for a study of regulatory T cells in long-lasting Graves disease. Study at large: Persistent Graves' disease required over 5 years of antithyroid drugs and positive TSH receptor antibodies. Study-level points and caveats: Not thyroid tissue but only peripheral blood was studied.

Libraries of TCR beta came from iRepertoire HTBI primers plus Arm-PCR of CDR3 regions. Per the original methods: Identification of gene segments yielded 60 to 80 TRBV and more than eleven TRBJ across samples. TCRdb recomputed calls from the multiplex PCR reads with MiXCR, one row per CDR3 protein. For this entry, the V and J calls and clone size follow TCRdb and not the study's own pipeline. The data contain roughly 500,000 distinct CDR3 sequences, approximately 23% of them singletons. After removal of 6 bases from V and 5 bases from J, the junction contained 12 bases not matched to a gene. Germline lookup yields CDR1 DFQATT and CDR2 SNEGSKA (reference sequence). The CDR3 runs 14 residues. Regarding time point: persistent/refractory GD, antithyroid drugs over 5 years with positive TRAb. PBMC-extracted RNA yielded the TCR library. The authors drew approximately 10 milliliters of peripheral blood into EDTA tubes.

On this clonotype: The antigen remains undetermined.

The clonotype was recovered from a female donor with Graves disease. The material was peripheral blood mononuclear cells (PBMCs), obtained when the disease was refractory, from a patient treated with antithyroid drugs. The V gene is TRBV20-1, the J gene TRBJ2-5, with TRBD1 matching over 7 bases. For the CDR3, the DNA is TGCAGTGCCAGGGGGAACAGGGTTTTGGAGACCCAGTACTTC. Protein sequence: CSARGNRVLETQYF.